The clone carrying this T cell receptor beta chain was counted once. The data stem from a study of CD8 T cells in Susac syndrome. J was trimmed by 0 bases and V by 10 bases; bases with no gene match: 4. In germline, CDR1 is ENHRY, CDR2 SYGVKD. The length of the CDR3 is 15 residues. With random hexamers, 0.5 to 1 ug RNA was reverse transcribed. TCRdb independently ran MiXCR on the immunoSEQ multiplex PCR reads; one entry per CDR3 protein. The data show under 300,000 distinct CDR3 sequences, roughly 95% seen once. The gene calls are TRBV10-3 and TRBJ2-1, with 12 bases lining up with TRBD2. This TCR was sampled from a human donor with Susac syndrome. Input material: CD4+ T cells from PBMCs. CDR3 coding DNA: TGTGCCACTAGCGGGAGGGAAAGCTCCTACAATGAGCAGTTCTTC. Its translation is CATSGRESSYNEQFF.